This paragraph covers one T cell receptor (beta chain) sequence. This sample was taken from a study of blood T cell repertoires in COVID-19. Original analysis: By means of reference gene primer amplification, nucleated cell counts were estimated. The table came from immunoSEQ multiplex PCR; TCRdb's copy has only in-frame clones and leaves some out. Clonal size and the V and J genes are those of that table, whereas D and trimming came from the DNA. In the table there are approximately 270,000 clones, approximately 80% of which are singletons. Trimming removed 0 bases at V and 8 bases at J, with 17 bases between. The CDR3 totals 15 residues. Germline CDR1 and CDR2: SGHRS and YFSETQ.

Input material: peripheral blood. This receptor was taken from a man older than 75 with acute or convalescent COVID-19. V and J are TRBV5-1 and TRBJ1-1; D is possibly TRBD1 (6 bases). The CDR3 spells CASSLGTATSPEAFF. The CDR3 DNA reads TGCGCCAGCAGCTTGGGGACAGCAACCAGCCCCGAAGCTTTCTTT.